This TCR beta chain was retrieved from a study of cytomegalovirus exposure and HLA in healthy donors. Study overall: Tens of millions of unique TCRs from HLA-typed donors made up an early data release.

Notes on the study in general: Several of the most significant clusters appeared, in a later analysis, to be linked to common viral pathogens. CMV serostatus was the sole immune exposure information available. Roughly uniform sequencing depth across donors was assumed, possibly incorrectly.

Primers: 60 Vbeta forward and 13 Jbeta reverse. Repertoires were generated with immunoSEQ multiplex PCR, while TCRdb's copy carries only in-frame clones and drops some. This sample carries 150,000 to 200,000 clones, about four fifths of them seen once, and the ten largest clones take more than 1.5%. With regard to this clone: Its antigen remains unidentified.

Germline-derived CDR1 and CDR2 are SGHRS and YFSETQ. With 2 bases removed from V and 1 base from J, the gap between germline ends came to 15 bases. This CDR3 comprises 17 residues. The sequence came from a woman aged 45-65 years in good health and CMV-seronegative. The chain uses TRBV5-1 and TRBJ2-2, with D perhaps TRBD2 (6 bases). Sequencing was carried out using PBMCs. DNA for the CDR3: TGCGCCAGCAGCTTACGAGGAGGGGTATTGAACACCGGGGAGCTGTTTTTT. The encoded protein is CASSLRGGVLNTGELFF.